This T cell receptor beta chain was captured in a study of OX40 agonist ivuxolimab in advanced cancers. CDR1 MNHEY and CDR2 SMNVEV come from the germline V gene (reference sequence). The CDR3 sequence is 15 residues long. Trimming removed 2 bases from V and 4 bases from J; junction bases left unmatched: 6. This table comes from immunoSEQ multiplex PCR, and its TCRdb copy is limited to in-frame clones, with some not included. This table has 90,000 to 120,000 clones, roughly 90% appearing once. The sample in question was CD4+ or CD8+ T cells sorted from blood, obtained in a trial of the OX40 agonist ivuxolimab. J is TRBJ1-1 and V is TRBV27, with 8 positions matching TRBD1. The sequence derives from an adult with an advanced solid tumor such as melanoma, head and neck, liver or kidney cancer. The chain's CDR3 is CASSLRTGTVTEAFF. CDR3 nucleotides: TGTGCCAGCAGTTTAAGGACAGGGACGGTCACTGAAGCTTTCTTT.